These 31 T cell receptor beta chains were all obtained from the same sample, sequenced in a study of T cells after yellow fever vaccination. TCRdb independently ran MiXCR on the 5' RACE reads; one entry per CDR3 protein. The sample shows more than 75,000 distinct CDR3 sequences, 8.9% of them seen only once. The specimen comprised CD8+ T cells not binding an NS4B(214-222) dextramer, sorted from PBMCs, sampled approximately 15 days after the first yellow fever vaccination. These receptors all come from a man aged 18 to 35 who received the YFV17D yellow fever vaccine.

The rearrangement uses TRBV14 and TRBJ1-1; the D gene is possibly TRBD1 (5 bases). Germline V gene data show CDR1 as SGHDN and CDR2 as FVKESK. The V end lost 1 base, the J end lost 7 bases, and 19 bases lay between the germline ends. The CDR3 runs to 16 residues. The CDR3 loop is CASSQAVGHPDDEAFF. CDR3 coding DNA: TGTGCCAGCAGCCAAGCAGTCGGACACCCCGACGATGAAGCTTTCTTT.

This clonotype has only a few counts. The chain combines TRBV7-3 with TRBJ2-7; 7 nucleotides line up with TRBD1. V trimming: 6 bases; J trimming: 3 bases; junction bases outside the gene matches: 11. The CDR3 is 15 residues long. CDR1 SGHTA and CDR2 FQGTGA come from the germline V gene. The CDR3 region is CASSPAPGGLYEQYF. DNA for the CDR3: TGTGCCAGCAGTCCCGCCCCAGGGGGTCTCTACGAGCAGTACTTC. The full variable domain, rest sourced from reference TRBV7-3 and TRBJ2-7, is GAGVSQTPSNKVTEKGKYVELRCDPISGHTALYWYRQSLGQGPEFLIYFQGTGAADDSGLPNDRFFAVRPEGSVSTLKIQRTERGDSAVYLCASSPAPGGLYEQYFGPGTRLTVT.

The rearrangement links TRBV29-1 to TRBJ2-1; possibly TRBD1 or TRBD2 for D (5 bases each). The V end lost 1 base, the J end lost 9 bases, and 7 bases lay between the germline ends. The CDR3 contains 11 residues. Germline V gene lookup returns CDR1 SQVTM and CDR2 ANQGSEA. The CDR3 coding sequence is TGCAGCGTTGAAGTGGGGGTTGAGCAGTTCTTC. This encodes CSVEVGVEQFF.

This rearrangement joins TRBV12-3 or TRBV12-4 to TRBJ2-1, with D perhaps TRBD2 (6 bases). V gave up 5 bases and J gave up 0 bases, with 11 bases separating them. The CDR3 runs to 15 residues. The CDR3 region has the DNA TGTGCCAGCAGTGAACCAGCGGGCTCCTACAATGAGCAGTTCTTC. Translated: CASSEPAGSYNEQFF.

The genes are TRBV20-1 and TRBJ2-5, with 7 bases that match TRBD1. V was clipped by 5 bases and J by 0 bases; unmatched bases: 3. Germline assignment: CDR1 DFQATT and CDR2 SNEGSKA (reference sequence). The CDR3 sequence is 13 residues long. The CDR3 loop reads CSALDRDQETQYF. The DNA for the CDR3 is TGCAGTGCTCTTGACAGGGACCAAGAGACCCAGTACTTC.

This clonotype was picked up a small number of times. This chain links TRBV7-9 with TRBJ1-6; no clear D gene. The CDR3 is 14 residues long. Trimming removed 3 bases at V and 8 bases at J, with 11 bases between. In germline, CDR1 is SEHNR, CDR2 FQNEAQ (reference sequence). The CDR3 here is CASSLSSPDSPLHF. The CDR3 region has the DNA TGTGCCAGCAGCTTGTCTAGTCCGGATTCACCCCTCCACTTT.

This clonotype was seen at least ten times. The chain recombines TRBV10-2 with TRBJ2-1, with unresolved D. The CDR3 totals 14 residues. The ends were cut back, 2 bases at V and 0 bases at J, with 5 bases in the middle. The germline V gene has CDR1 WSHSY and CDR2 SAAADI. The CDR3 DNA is TGCGCCAGCAGTGAGGCCCGCTCCTACAATGAGCAGTTCTTC. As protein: CASSEARSYNEQFF.

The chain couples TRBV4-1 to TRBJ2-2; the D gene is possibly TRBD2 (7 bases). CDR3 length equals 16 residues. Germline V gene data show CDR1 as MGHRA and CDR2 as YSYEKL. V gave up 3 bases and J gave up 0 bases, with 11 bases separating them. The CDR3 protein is CASSQSGTSNTGELFF. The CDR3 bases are TGCGCCAGCAGCCAGAGCGGGACATCGAACACCGGGGAGCTGTTTTTT.

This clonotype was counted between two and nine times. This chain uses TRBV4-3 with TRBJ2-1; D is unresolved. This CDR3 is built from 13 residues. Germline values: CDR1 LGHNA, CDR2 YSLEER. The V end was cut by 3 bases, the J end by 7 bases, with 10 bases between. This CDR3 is CASSQETWNEQFF. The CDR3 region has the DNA TGCGCCAGCAGCCAGGAGACTTGGAATGAGCAGTTCTTC.

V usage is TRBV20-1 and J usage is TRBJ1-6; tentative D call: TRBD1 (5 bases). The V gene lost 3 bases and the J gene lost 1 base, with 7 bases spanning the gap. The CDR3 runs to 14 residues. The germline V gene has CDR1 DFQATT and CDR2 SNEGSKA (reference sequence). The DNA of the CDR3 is TGCAGTGCTAGGGGGGAATCCTATAATTCACCCCTCCACTTT. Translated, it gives CSARGESYNSPLHF.

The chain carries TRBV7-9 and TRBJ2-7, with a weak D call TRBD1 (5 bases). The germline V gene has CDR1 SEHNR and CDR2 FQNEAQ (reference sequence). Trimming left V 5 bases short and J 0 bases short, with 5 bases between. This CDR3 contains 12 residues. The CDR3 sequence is CASSDSSYEQYF. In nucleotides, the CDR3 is TGTGCCAGCAGCGACAGCTCCTACGAGCAGTACTTC.

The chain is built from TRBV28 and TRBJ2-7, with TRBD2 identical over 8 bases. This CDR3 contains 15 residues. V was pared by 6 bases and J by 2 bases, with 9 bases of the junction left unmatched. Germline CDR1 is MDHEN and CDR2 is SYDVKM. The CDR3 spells CASSPRGRGAYEQYV. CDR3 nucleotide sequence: TGTGCCAGCAGCCCTCGGGGGCGGGGGGCCTACGAGCAGTACGTC.

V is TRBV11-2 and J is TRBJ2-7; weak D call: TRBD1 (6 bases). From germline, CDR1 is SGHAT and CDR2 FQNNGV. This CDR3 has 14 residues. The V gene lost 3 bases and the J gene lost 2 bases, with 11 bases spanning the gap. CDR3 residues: CASSFGRDTYEQYV. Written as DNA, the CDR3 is TGTGCCAGCAGCTTCGGCCGGGACACCTACGAGCAGTACGTC.

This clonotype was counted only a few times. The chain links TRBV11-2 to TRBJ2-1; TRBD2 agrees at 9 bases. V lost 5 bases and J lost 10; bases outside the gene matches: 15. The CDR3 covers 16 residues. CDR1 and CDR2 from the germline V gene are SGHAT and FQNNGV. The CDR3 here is CASSLGIAGAHKEQFF. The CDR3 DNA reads TGTGCCAGCAGCCTCGGTATAGCGGGGGCTCATAAGGAGCAGTTCTTC.

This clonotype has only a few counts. CDR3 nucleotide sequence: TGTGCCAGCAGTTACTCGTCTCTAGCGGGGGGCTCGAGAAGTCCAGATACGCAGTATTTT. This sequence encodes CASSYSSLAGGSRSPDTQYF. The rearrangement uses TRBV6-2 or TRBV6-3 and TRBJ2-3; 11 nucleotides line up with TRBD2. The V segment lost 0 bases and the J segment 4 bases; nucleotides outside the gene matches: 15. Per germline, CDR1 MNHEY and CDR2 SVGEGT. This CDR3 is 20 amino acids long.

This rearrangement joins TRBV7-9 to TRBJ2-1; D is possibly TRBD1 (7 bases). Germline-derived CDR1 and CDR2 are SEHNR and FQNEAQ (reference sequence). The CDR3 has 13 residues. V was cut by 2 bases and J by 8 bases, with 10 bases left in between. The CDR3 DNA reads TGTGCCAGCAGCTTATCCAGGGGGGATGAGCAGTTCTTC. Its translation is CASSLSRGDEQFF.

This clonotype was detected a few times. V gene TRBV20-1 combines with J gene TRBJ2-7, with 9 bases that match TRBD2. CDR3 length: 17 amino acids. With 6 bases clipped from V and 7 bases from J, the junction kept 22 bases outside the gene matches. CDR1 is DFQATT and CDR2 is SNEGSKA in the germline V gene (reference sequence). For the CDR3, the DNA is TGCAGTGCCCTCCCGCCCGCACCTGAGCGGGGGGCTGGTGAGCAGTACTTC. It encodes CSALPPAPERGAGEQYF.

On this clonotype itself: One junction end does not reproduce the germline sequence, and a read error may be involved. This chain's CDR3 is CASGFRGANVLTF. The CDR3 DNA sequence: TGTGCCAGCGGCTTCCGGGGGGCCAACGTCCTGACTTTC. This chain joins TRBV5-5 and TRBJ2-6; D is unresolved. Per germline, CDR1 SGHKS and CDR2 YYEKEE (reference sequence). The CDR3 contains 13 residues.

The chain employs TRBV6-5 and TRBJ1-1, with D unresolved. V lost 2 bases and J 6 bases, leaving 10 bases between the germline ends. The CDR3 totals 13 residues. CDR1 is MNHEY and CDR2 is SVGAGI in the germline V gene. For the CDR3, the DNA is TGTGCCAGCAGTTACCTTAGGGCTTCTGAAGCTTTCTTT. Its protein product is CASSYLRASEAFF.

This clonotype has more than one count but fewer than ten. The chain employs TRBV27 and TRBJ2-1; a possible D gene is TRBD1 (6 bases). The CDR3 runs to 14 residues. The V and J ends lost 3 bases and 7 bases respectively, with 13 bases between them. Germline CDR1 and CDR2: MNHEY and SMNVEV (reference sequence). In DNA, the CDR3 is TGTGCCAGCAGTTTCAGGGGATGGGGAAATGAGCAGTTCTTC. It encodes CASSFRGWGNEQFF.

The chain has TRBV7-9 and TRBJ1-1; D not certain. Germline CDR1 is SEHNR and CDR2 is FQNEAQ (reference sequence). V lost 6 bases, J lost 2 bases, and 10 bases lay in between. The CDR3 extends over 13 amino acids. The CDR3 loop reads CASSGRGNTEAFF. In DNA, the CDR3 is TGTGCCAGCAGTGGGCGAGGAAACACTGAAGCTTTCTTT. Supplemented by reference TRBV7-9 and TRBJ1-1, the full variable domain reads DTGVSQNPRHKITKRGQNVTFRCDPISEHNRLYWYRQTLGQGPEFLTYFQNEAQLEKSRLLSDRFSAERPKGSFSTLEIQRTEQGDSAMYLCASSGRGNTEAFFGQGTRLTVV.

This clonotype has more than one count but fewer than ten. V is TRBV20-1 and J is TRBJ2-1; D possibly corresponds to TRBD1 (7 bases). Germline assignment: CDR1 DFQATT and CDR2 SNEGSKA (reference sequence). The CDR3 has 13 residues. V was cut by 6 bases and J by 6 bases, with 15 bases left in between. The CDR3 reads CSAPGGFLNEQFF. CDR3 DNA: TGCAGTGCACCAGGGGGGTTCCTCAATGAGCAGTTCTTC.

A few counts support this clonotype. CDR3 bases: TGCAGTGCTAGTAATCTGGGGGTTACGGCCTATGGCTACACCTTC. Protein product: CSASNLGVTAYGYTF. The chain combines TRBV20-1 with TRBJ1-2, with a weak D call TRBD1 (5 bases). V lost 3 bases and J lost 4, with 18 bases in between. The CDR3 consists of 15 residues. CDR1 and CDR2 (germline): DFQATT, SNEGSKA (reference sequence).

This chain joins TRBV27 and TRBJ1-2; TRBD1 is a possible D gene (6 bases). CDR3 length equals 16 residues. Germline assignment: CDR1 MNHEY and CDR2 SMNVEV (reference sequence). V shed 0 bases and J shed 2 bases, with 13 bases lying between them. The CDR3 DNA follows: TGTGCCAGCAGTTTATCCCGGGACACAATCAACTATGGCTACACCTTC. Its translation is CASSLSRDTINYGYTF.

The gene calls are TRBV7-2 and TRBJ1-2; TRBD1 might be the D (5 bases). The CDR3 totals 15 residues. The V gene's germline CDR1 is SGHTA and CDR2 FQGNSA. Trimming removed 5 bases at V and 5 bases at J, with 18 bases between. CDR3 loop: CASSPELSGLYGYTF. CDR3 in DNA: TGTGCCAGCAGCCCCGAATTGTCGGGGCTTTATGGCTACACCTTC.

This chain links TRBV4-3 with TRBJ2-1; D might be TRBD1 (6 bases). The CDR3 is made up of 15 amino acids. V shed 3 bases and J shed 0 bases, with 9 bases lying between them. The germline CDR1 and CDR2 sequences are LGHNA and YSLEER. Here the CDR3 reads CASSHGQSSYNEQFF. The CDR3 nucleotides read TGCGCCAGCAGCCACGGACAGAGCTCCTACAATGAGCAGTTCTTC.

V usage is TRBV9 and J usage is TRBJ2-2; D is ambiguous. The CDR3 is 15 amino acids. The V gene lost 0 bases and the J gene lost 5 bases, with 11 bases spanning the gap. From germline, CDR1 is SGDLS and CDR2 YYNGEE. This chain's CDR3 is CASSVGETPTGELFF. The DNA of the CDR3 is TGTGCCAGCAGCGTAGGCGAGACTCCTACCGGGGAGCTGTTTTTT.

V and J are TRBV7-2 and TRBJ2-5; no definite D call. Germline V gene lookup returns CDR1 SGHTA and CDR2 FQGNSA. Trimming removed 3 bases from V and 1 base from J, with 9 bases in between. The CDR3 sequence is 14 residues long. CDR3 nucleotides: TGTGCCAGCAGCTTTTCCGGCTTCCAAGAGACCCAGTACTTC. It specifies CASSFSGFQETQYF.

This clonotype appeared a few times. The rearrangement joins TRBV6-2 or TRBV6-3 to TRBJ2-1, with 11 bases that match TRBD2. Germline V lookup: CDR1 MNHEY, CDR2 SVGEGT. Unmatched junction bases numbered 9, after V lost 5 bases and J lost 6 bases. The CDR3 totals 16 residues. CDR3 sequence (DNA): TGTGCCAGCAGTGGAAATAGCGGGGGGGCCTCCAATGAGCAGTTCTTC. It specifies CASSGNSGGASNEQFF.

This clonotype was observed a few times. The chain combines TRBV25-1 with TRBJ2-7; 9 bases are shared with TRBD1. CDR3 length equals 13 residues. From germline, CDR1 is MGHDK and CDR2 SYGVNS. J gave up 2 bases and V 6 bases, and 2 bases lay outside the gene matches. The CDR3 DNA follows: TGTGCCAGCAGGGGGACAGGGACCTACGAGCAGTACTTC. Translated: CASRGTGTYEQYF.

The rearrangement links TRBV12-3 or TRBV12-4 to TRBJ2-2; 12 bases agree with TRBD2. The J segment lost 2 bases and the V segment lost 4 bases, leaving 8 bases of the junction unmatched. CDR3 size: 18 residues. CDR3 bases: TGTGCCAGCAGTTCCTGGAAACTAGCGGGGGGAAACACCGGGGAGCTGTTTTTT. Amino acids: CASSSWKLAGGNTGELFF.